A single sample is the source of the 31 T cell receptor beta chains below, sequenced in a study of shared clonotypes between healthy human individuals. Method: immunoSEQ multiplex PCR; TCRdb's copy keeps in-frame clones and lacks some. The table lists some 2.1 million clones, over 85% of them singletons. The sample taken for sequencing was naive CD4+ T cells sorted from blood. Subset described: CD45RA+ positively selected. Receptors originate from a man aged 18 to 35 in good health.

With regard to this clone: This sequence may be a read error, since a much larger clone differs from it by one base. The chain carries TRBV14 and TRBJ2-7; D remains unclear. Trimming left V 4 bases short and J 0 bases short, with 4 bases between. In germline, CDR1 is SGHDN, CDR2 FVKESK. This CDR3 is built from 12 residues. In DNA, the CDR3 is TGTGCCAGCAGCCCGAGCTCCTACGAGCAGTACTTC. Its protein is CASSPSSYEQYF.

This chain joins TRBV28 and TRBJ1-4; 9 bases are a match to TRBD1. Germline loops: CDR1 MDHEN, CDR2 SYDVKM. Trimming cost V 5 bases and J 5 bases; bases outside gene matches: 3. The CDR3 length is 14 residues. For the CDR3, the DNA is TGTGCCAGCAGTGGACAGGGGAGGAATGAAAAACTGTTTTTT. Translating it yields CASSGQGRNEKLFF. The variable domain in full, with the rest retrieved from reference TRBV28 and TRBJ1-4, is DVKVTQSSRYLVKRTGEKVFLECVQDMDHENMFWYRQDPGLGLRLIYFSYDVKMKEKGDIPEGYSVSREKKERFSLILESASTNQTSMYLCASSGQGRNEKLFFGSGTQLSVL.

This clone turned up a few times. The rearrangement uses TRBV10-2 and TRBJ2-1, with D possibly being TRBD2 (7 bases). From germline, CDR1 is WSHSY and CDR2 SAAADI. Trimming took 2 bases from V and 0 from J, leaving 14 bases between them. The CDR3 has 17 residues. The CDR3 sequence is CASSETQGTNSYNEQFF. The CDR3 DNA is TGCGCCAGCAGTGAGACTCAGGGGACTAACTCCTACAATGAGCAGTTCTTC.

The chain couples TRBV10-2 to TRBJ2-4; 7 nucleotides line up with TRBD2. Germline lookup yields CDR1 WSHSY and CDR2 SAAADI. The CDR3 runs 17 residues. Trimming took 6 bases from V and 6 from J; bases not matched to a gene: 17. The CDR3 sequence: CASSKGGVTSRLNIQYF. CDR3 coding DNA: TGCGCCAGCAGCAAAGGAGGAGTGACTAGCCGATTAAACATTCAGTACTTC.

Comment on this clone: This may stem from a read error, because a much larger clone lies one nucleotide away. Within the sample, other DNA sequences also encode this same CDR3. The chain is built from TRBV2 and TRBJ2-7; D is uncertain. The CDR3 has 11 amino acids. Between the trimmed V and J ends, which lost 6 bases and 0 bases, there was a span of 3 bases. Per germline, CDR1 SNHLY and CDR2 FYNNEI. CDR3 sequence: CASSDSYEQYF. Here the CDR3 DNA reads TGTGCCAGCAGCGACTCCTACGAGCAGTACTTC. Together with reference TRBV2 and TRBJ2-7, the CDR3 gives the full variable domain: EPEVTQTPSHQVTQMGQEVILRCVPISNHLYFYWYRQILGQKVEFLVSFYNNEISEKSEIFDDQFSVERPDGSNFTLKIRSTKLEDSAMYFCASSDSYEQYFGPGTRLTVT.

The CDR3 loop reads CAWSVVRGNTEAFF. The CDR3 DNA follows: TGTGCCTGGAGTGTGGTCAGGGGGAACACTGAAGCTTTCTTT. The V call is TRBV30, the J call TRBJ1-1; tentatively, D is TRBD1 (6 bases). Germline CDR1 reads GTSNPN; CDR2 reads SVGIG (reference sequence). This CDR3 comprises 14 residues. The germline V and J ends were trimmed by 0 bases and 1 base, with 9 bases remaining between them. Variable domain in full (rest from reference TRBV30 and TRBJ1-1): SQTIHQWPATLVQPVGSPLSLECTVEGTSNPNLYWYRQAAGRGLQLLFYSVGIGQISSEVPQNLSASRPQDRQFILSSKKLLLSDSGFYLCAWSVVRGNTEAFFGQGTRLTVV.

This clone is a singleton in its sample. The chain employs TRBV29-1 and TRBJ2-2, with 11 bases that match TRBD2. CDR1 and CDR2 (germline): SQVTM, ANQGSEA. V dropped 5 bases and J dropped 6; count of bases not matched to a gene: 5. This CDR3 comprises 14 residues. The CDR3 here is CSVTSGSRAGELFF. The CDR3 nucleotides read TGCAGCGTTACTAGCGGGAGTAGGGCCGGGGAGCTGTTTTTT.

Concerning this clone: Other DNA sequences in the sample encode the same CDR3. This chain uses TRBV6-5 with TRBJ1-6; D is uncertain. This CDR3 spans 12 amino acids. Germline CDR1 is MNHEY and CDR2 is SVGAGI. The V end lost 0 bases, the J end lost 9 bases, and 3 bases lay between the germline ends. In DNA, the CDR3 is TGTGCCAGCAGTTACTCCGGTTCACCCCTCCACTTT. Its protein is CASSYSGSPLHF.

The chain links TRBV9 to TRBJ1-5, with 9 bases lining up with TRBD1. The V and J ends lost 1 base and 0 bases, in that order; junction bases with no gene match: 8. CDR3 length: 18 amino acids. Germline assignment: CDR1 SGDLS and CDR2 YYNGEE. The CDR3 protein is CASSVCLRDRDSNQPQHF. The CDR3, as DNA: TGTGCCAGCAGCGTATGTCTCCGGGACAGGGATAGCAATCAGCCCCAGCATTTT.

The CDR3 is CAISTQTSGGTGELFF. CDR3 DNA: TGTGCCATCAGTACCCAGACTAGCGGGGGCACCGGGGAGCTGTTTTTT. The genes are TRBV10-3 and TRBJ2-2, with 12 nucleotides matching TRBD2. The CDR3 is 16 amino acids. Germline trimming cut 5 bases from V and 4 bases from J; bases unmatched to any gene: 5. Germline CDR1 and CDR2: ENHRY and SYGVKD.

This sequence joins TRBV5-1 and TRBJ2-3, with unresolved D. The CDR3 sequence is 13 residues long. V was trimmed by 0 bases and J by 4 bases, leaving 6 bases between them. Per germline, CDR1 SGHRS and CDR2 YFSETQ. CDR3 region: CASSLVQPDTQYF. Written as DNA, the CDR3 is TGCGCCAGCAGCTTGGTTCAGCCAGATACGCAGTATTTT.

This rearrangement joins TRBV4-1 to TRBJ1-6; no clear D gene. V gave up 0 bases and J gave up 9 bases, with 12 bases separating them. The V gene's germline CDR1 is MGHRA and CDR2 YSYEKL. There are 15 residues in the CDR3. The CDR3 region has the DNA TGCGCCAGCAGCCAAGACGAGGGAAGAGGTTCACCCCTCCACTTT. Residues: CASSQDEGRGSPLHF.

On this clone itself: In the same sample, other DNA sequences code for this CDR3. This rearrangement joins TRBV30 to TRBJ2-2; no clear D gene. CDR1 is GTSNPN and CDR2 is SVGIG in the germline V gene (reference sequence). The CDR3 runs 14 residues. Trimming left V 0 bases short and J 4 bases short, with 9 bases between. The CDR3 is CAWSVLGSTGELFF. Here the CDR3 DNA reads TGTGCCTGGAGTGTATTGGGGTCCACCGGGGAGCTGTTTTTT.

The genes are TRBV27 and TRBJ1-6; 9 bases map to TRBD1. The V gene's germline CDR1 is MNHEY and CDR2 SMNVEV (reference sequence). V shed 5 bases, J shed 0 bases, and the junction held 14 bases outside the gene matches. This CDR3 has 20 amino acids. CDR3 sequence reads: CASSPYPPGQGYSYNSPLHF. The CDR3 DNA follows: TGTGCCAGCAGTCCATATCCCCCGGGACAGGGCTACTCCTATAATTCACCCCTCCACTTT.

The gene calls are TRBV7-2 and TRBJ2-7; a weak D match, TRBD2 (6 bases). CDR3 length: 15 residues. Trimming removed 1 base from V and 6 bases from J, with 16 bases in between. The germline CDR1 and CDR2 sequences are SGHTA and FQGNSA. This chain's CDR3 is CASSLVVGSPGEQYF. The CDR3 DNA sequence: TGTGCCAGCAGCTTAGTCGTCGGGAGTCCCGGCGAGCAGTACTTC.

This chain joins TRBV28 and TRBJ2-7, with 8 bases matching TRBD1. CDR1 MDHEN and CDR2 SYDVKM come from the germline V gene. This CDR3 contains 15 residues. Trimming removed 8 bases from V and 2 bases from J; junction bases left unmatched: 11. The CDR3 reads CASGTTGEVPYEQYF. The CDR3, as DNA: TGTGCCAGCGGCACGACAGGGGAAGTCCCCTACGAGCAGTACTTC.

The chain has TRBV18 and TRBJ2-6; D is unclear. CDR1 and CDR2 (germline): KGHSH, LQKENI. V lost 5 bases, J lost 1 base, and 9 bases lay in between. CDR3 length: 15 amino acids. The CDR3 loop is CASSGVFSGANVLTF. In nucleotides, the CDR3 is TGTGCCAGCTCAGGGGTATTTTCTGGGGCCAACGTCCTGACTTTC.

The rearrangement joins TRBV30 to TRBJ2-3; 12 nucleotides agree with TRBD2. V gave up 2 bases and J gave up 6 bases; unmatched junction bases: 12. CDR1 and CDR2 (germline): GTSNPN, SVGIG (reference sequence). This CDR3 spans 17 amino acids. The CDR3 here is CAWSTRRTSGVSDTQYF. DNA for the CDR3: TGTGCCTGGAGTACACGAAGGACTAGCGGGGTATCGGATACGCAGTATTTT.

V and J are TRBV14 and TRBJ2-7, with a tentative D call TRBD2 (7 bases). The V gene lost 4 bases and the J gene lost 6 bases, with 10 bases spanning the gap. CDR1 is SGHDN, CDR2 FVKESK, per germline. The CDR3 consists of 12 residues. The CDR3 reads CASSRGGGEQYF. Written as DNA, the CDR3 is TGTGCCAGCAGCCGCGGGGGCGGCGAGCAGTACTTC.

J is TRBJ2-2 and V is TRBV11-3; D remains unclear. Germline CDR1 and CDR2: SGHNT and YENEEA. Trimming took 5 bases from V and 4 from J, leaving 5 bases between them. The CDR3 sequence is 12 residues long. The CDR3 spells CASSTVTGELFF. DNA for the CDR3: TGTGCCAGCAGCACTGTCACCGGGGAGCTGTTTTTT. The full variable domain, in which reference TRBV11-3 and TRBJ2-2 provide the parts outside the CDR3, is EAGVVQSPRYKIIEKKQPVAFWCNPISGHNTLYWYLQNLGQGPELLIRYENEEAVDDSQLPKDRFSAERLKGVDSTLKIQPAELGDSAVYLCASSTVTGELFFGEGSRLTVL.

V usage is TRBV4-3 and J usage is TRBJ1-2, with a weak D call TRBD1 (6 bases). CDR1 and CDR2 (germline): LGHNA, YSLEER. Deletions cut 0 bases from V and 4 bases from J, with 15 bases between. The CDR3 contains 16 residues. This chain's CDR3 is CASSQEGATGPYGYTF. As DNA, the CDR3 is TGCGCCAGCAGCCAAGAAGGTGCGACAGGACCCTATGGCTACACCTTC.

This clone was seen just once. This rearrangement joins TRBV5-4 to TRBJ2-1; 15 bases agree with TRBD2. Per the germline V gene, CDR1 is SGHNT and CDR2 is YYREEE (reference sequence). The CDR3 totals 17 residues. The V and J ends lost 4 bases and 7 bases, in that order; junction bases with no gene match: 9. CDR3: CASSPGTSGRNGNEQFF. The CDR3 DNA sequence: TGTGCCAGCAGCCCTGGGACTAGCGGGAGGAACGGGAATGAGCAGTTCTTC.

The gene calls are TRBV5-1 and TRBJ2-6; D assignment may be TRBD1 or TRBD2 (6 bases each). The germline CDR1 and CDR2 sequences are SGHRS and YFSETQ. V gave up 4 bases and J gave up 2 bases, with 10 bases separating them. This CDR3 contains 15 residues. CDR3 amino acids: CASSRGTAGANVLTF. CDR3 sequence (DNA): TGCGCCAGCAGCAGGGGGACTGCTGGGGCCAACGTCCTGACTTTC.

The chain combines TRBV5-1 with TRBJ2-2; 7 positions agree with TRBD2. Per germline, CDR1 SGHRS and CDR2 YFSETQ. Trimming took 0 bases from V and 1 from J; bases not matched to a gene: 6. This CDR3 region has 17 residues. CDR3 sequence reads: CASSLGILAGNTGELFF. In DNA, the CDR3 is TGCGCCAGCAGCTTGGGGATATTAGCGGGGAACACCGGGGAGCTGTTTTTT.

The rearrangement uses TRBV19 and TRBJ1-1; D is uncertain. V was pared by 7 bases and J by 4 bases, with 10 bases between. The V gene's germline CDR1 is LNHDA and CDR2 SQIVND (reference sequence). The CDR3 is 12 amino acids. The CDR3 spells CASTRSATEAFF. The CDR3 region has the DNA TGTGCCAGTACCCGGTCAGCCACTGAAGCTTTCTTT.

J is TRBJ2-7 and V is TRBV6-1, with D unresolved. Germline lookup yields CDR1 MNHNS and CDR2 SASEGT. V was shortened by 7 bases and J by 0 bases, with 13 bases between the two germline ends. This CDR3 region has 14 residues. For the CDR3, the DNA is TGTGCCAGCATGATCCCGCACAACTCCTACGAGCAGTACTTC. The encoded protein is CASMIPHNSYEQYF.

The rearrangement uses TRBV5-1 and TRBJ2-3, with a tentative D call TRBD2 (5 bases). The CDR3 consists of 15 residues. Looked up from germline, CDR1 is SGHRS and CDR2 is YFSETQ. V lost 3 bases to trimming and J lost 5 bases, with 16 bases between them. CDR3: CASSSTRRTRDTQYF. The CDR3 nucleotides are TGCGCCAGCAGCTCAACTAGGCGTACTAGAGATACGCAGTATTTT.

This chain joins TRBV29-1 and TRBJ2-7; the D gene could be TRBD1 or TRBD2 (5 bases each). Germline values: CDR1 SQVTM, CDR2 ANQGSEA. V was trimmed by 4 bases and J by 4 bases, leaving 14 bases between them. CDR3 length: 13 residues. CDR3 nucleotide sequence: TGCAGCGTTGTCGGGTGGGGGAGATACGAGCAGTACTTC. It codes for CSVVGWGRYEQYF.

The chain is built from TRBV28 and TRBJ2-7; D tentatively fits TRBD1 or TRBD2 (6 bases each). V was shortened by 5 bases and J by 11 bases, with 16 bases between the two germline ends. This CDR3 has 12 amino acids. Per the germline V gene, CDR1 is MDHEN and CDR2 is SYDVKM. CDR3 region: CASSLRSGGEYF. The DNA for the CDR3 is TGTGCCAGCAGTCTACGATCCGGGGGCGAGTACTTC.

This chain joins TRBV19 and TRBJ1-6; TRBD1 aligns across 7 bases. With 6 bases clipped from V and 0 bases from J, the junction kept 14 bases outside the gene matches. CDR3 length: 19 residues. Germline V gives CDR1 LNHDA, CDR2 SQIVND (reference sequence). The CDR3 loop reads CASRGTAASSSSYNSPLHF. CDR3 DNA sequence: TGTGCCAGTAGGGGGACAGCCGCCTCCTCTAGCTCCTATAATTCACCCCTCCACTTT.

The chain has TRBV7-8 and TRBJ1-6, with D hard to call. The germline CDR1 and CDR2 sequences are SGHVS and FQNEAQ. Trimming stripped 2 bases from V and 3 bases from J, with 14 bases between. The CDR3 has 17 amino acids. In DNA, the CDR3 is TGTGCCAGCAGCTTATTCTCCGGACTAAACTATAATTCACCCCTCCACTTT. This translates into CASSLFSGLNYNSPLHF.